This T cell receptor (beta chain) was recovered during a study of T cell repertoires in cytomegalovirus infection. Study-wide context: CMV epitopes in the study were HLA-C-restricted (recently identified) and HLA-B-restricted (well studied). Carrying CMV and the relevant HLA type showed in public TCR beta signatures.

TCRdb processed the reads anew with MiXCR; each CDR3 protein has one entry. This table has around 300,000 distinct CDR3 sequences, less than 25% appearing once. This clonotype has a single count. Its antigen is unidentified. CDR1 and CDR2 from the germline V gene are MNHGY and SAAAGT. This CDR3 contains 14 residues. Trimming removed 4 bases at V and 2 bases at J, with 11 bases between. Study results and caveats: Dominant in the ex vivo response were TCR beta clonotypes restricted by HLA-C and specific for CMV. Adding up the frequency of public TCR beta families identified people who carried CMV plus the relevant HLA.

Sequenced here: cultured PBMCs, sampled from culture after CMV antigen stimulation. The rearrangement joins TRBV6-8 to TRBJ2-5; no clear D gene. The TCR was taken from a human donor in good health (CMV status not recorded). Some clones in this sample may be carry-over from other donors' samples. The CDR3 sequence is CASSSRSIQETQYF. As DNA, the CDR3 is TGTGCCAGCAGTTCCCGGAGTATTCAAGAGACCCAGTACTTC.